The present entry profiles one TCR beta chain with its context. TCRdb re-analysed the PCR reads in MiXCR, keeping a single row per CDR3 protein. Of around 100,000 distinct CDR3 sequences in the sample, roughly 51% were seen once. This record belongs to a study of CDR3 diversity in severe acne. CDR3 length: 12 residues. Germline assignment: CDR1 PRHDT and CDR2 FYEKMQ (reference sequence). V lost 4 bases and J lost 8; bases outside the gene matches: 3. The sequence was obtained from a male donor with acne. The sequenced material came from blood. This chain joins TRBV13 and TRBJ1-2, with 8 bases that match TRBD1. The CDR3 region has the DNA TGTGCCAGCAGCTCAGGGGGCTTAGGCTACACCTTC. This translates into CASSSGGLGYTF.